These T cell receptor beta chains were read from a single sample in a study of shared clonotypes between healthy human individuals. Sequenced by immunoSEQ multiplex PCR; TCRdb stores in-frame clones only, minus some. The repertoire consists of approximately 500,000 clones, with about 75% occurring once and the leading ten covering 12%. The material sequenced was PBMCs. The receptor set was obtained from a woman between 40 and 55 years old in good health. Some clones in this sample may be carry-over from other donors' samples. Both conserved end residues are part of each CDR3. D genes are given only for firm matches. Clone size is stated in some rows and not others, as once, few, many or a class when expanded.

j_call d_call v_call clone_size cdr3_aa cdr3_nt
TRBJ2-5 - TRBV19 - CASSRGLETQYF TGTGCCAGTAGCCGGGGCCTAGAGACCCAGTACTTC
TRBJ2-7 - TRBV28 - CASRRHVGGEQYF TGTGCCAGCAGACGGCACGTCGGGGGCGAGCAGTACTTC
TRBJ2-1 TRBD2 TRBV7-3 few CASSRRGASGTDEQFF TGTGCCAGCAGCAGGAGGGGGGCTAGCGGGACGGATGAGCAGTTCTTC
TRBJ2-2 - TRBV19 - CASSMRGTITGELFF TGTGCCAGTAGTATGAGGGGGACGATCACCGGGGAGCTGTTTTTT
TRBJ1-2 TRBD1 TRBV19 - CASSKTGGYGYTF TGTGCCAGTAGTAAGACAGGGGGCTATGGCTACACCTTC
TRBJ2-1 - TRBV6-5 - CASRPGDSYNEQFF TGTGCCAGCAGACCGGGGGATTCCTACAATGAGCAGTTCTTC
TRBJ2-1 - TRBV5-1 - CASSLDGVSSYNEQFF TGCGCCAGCAGCTTGGATGGGGTCAGCTCCTACAATGAGCAGTTCTTC
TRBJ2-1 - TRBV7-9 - CASSPGGPWGTDNEQFF TGTGCCAGCAGCCCCGGGGGTCCCTGGGGGACAGACAATGAGCAGTTCTTC
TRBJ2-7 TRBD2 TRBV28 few CASRGRLAESSYEQYF TGTGCCAGCAGGGGTAGACTAGCGGAAAGCTCCTACGAGCAGTACTTC
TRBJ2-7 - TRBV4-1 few CASSLAGASYEQYF TGCGCCAGCAGCCTTGCAGGGGCCTCCTACGAGCAGTACTTC
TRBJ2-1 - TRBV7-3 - CASGRRQNEQFF TGTGCCAGCGGACGACGCCAGAATGAGCAGTTCTTC
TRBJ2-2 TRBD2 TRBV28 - CASSPPGLLTANTGELFF TGTGCCAGCAGTCCCCCGGGACTACTAACCGCGAACACCGGGGAGCTGTTTTTT
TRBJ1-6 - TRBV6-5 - CASSEALNSPLHF TGTGCCAGCAGTGAGGCGCTCAATTCACCCCTCCACTTT
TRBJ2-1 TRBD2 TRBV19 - CASSIGTSGVEQFF TGTGCCAGTAGTATTGGGACTAGCGGTGTTGAGCAGTTCTTC
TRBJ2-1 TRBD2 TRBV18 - CASSEWTSGRGSYNEQFF TGTGCCAGCTCAGAGTGGACTAGCGGGAGGGGGTCCTACAATGAGCAGTTCTTC
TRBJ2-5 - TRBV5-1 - CASSLLEGQETQYF TGCGCCAGCAGCTTGCTGGAGGGTCAAGAGACCCAGTACTTC
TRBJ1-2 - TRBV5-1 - CASSLDSYGYTF TGCGCCAGCAGCTTAGACAGCTATGGCTACACCTTC
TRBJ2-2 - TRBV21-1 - CASSARGRSGELFF TGTGCCAGCAGCGCTAGGGGGCGGTCAGGGGAGCTGTTTTTT
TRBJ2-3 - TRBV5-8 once CASSLAVFPGDTSTDTQYF TGTGCCAGCAGCTTGGCCGTTTTTCCTGGGGACACTAGCACAGATACGCAGTATTTT
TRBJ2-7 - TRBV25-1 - CASSERVGHEQYF TGTGCCAGCAGTGAAAGGGTGGGGCACGAGCAGTACTTC
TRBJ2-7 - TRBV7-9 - CASSLGVGSMYF TGTGCCAGCAGCTTAGGGGTGGGAAGTATGTACTTC
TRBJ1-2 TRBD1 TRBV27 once CASSLQGANYGYTF TGTGCCAGCAGTCTCCAGGGGGCGAACTATGGCTACACCTTC
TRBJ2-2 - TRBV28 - CAIYREDTGELFF TGTGCCATCTACAGGGAAGACACCGGGGAGCTGTTTTTT